This T cell receptor beta chain was found in a study of T cell changes during pregnancy in multiple sclerosis. TCRdb keeps only in-frame clones here, not all; method: immunoSEQ multiplex PCR. The sample records 45,000 to 50,000 clones, 92% being singletons. CDR1 and CDR2 from the germline V gene are GTSNPN and SVGIG (reference sequence). The CDR3 is made up of 15 amino acids. V was clipped by 4 bases and J by 0 bases; unmatched bases: 3. The TCR was taken from a female donor in good health, enrolled as a control in a pregnancy study. The rearrangement links TRBV30 to TRBJ1-1; TRBD1 matches at 12 bases. Sequenced here: CD4+ T cells from peripheral blood mononuclear cells, sampled in the second trimester of pregnancy. The CDR3 DNA is TGTGCCTGGACCCGGGACAGGGGGCTGAACACTGAAGCTTTCTTT. It yields the protein CAWTRDRGLNTEAFF.